Each of the 32 T cell receptor beta chains below was sequenced from the same sample in a study of OX40 agonist ivuxolimab in advanced cancers. The table came from immunoSEQ multiplex PCR; TCRdb's copy has only in-frame clones and leaves some out. The data hold 25,000 to 35,000 clones, with roughly 80% observed a single time. The specimen was CD4+ or CD8+ T cells sorted from blood, collected in a trial of the OX40 agonist ivuxolimab. The origin of the receptors is an adult with an advanced solid tumor such as melanoma, head and neck, liver or kidney cancer.

This clone was counted a few times. The chain is built from TRBV5-4 and TRBJ2-7; no clear D gene. The CDR3 contains 13 residues. The V and J ends lost 4 bases and 3 bases respectively, with 11 bases between them. Germline loops: CDR1 SGHNT, CDR2 YYREEE (reference sequence). This CDR3 reads CASSPDILYEQYF. The CDR3 bases are TGTGCCAGCAGCCCCGACATTCTCTACGAGCAGTACTTC. Variable domain in full (rest from reference TRBV5-4 and TRBJ2-7): ETGVTQSPTHLIKTRGQQVTLRCSSQSGHNTVSWYQQALGQGPQFIFQYYREEENGRGNFPPRFSGLQFPNYSSELNVNALELDDSALYLCASSPDILYEQYFGPGTRLTVT.

This sequence joins TRBV30 and TRBJ1-4; D is unresolved. This CDR3 has 13 amino acids. Germline loops: CDR1 GTSNPN, CDR2 SVGIG (reference sequence). The V end lost 3 bases, the J end lost 5 bases, and 10 bases lay between the germline ends. The CDR3 DNA sequence: TGTGCCTGGAGGGGTCGGATAAATGAAAAACTGTTTTTT. This gives the protein CAWRGRINEKLFF. Full variable domain (missing parts from reference TRBV30 and TRBJ1-4): SQTIHQWPATLVQPVGSPLSLECTVEGTSNPNLYWYRQAAGRGLQLLFYSVGIGQISSEVPQNLSASRPQDRQFILSSKKLLLSDSGFYLCAWRGRINEKLFFGSGTQLSVL.

This clone was seen a handful of times. Other DNA sequences in this specimen translate into the identical CDR3. The V call is TRBV4-1, the J call TRBJ1-1; possible D gene TRBD1, 6 bases. Germline values: CDR1 MGHRA, CDR2 YSYEKL. The CDR3 totals 14 residues. Trimming removed 3 bases from V and 4 bases from J, with 12 bases in between. CDR3 nucleotide sequence: TGCGCCAGCAGCCATCCCGGACAGACCACTGAAGCTTTCTTT. It is translated as CASSHPGQTTEAFF.

The chain links TRBV25-1 to TRBJ2-1; 10 nucleotides agree with TRBD1. This CDR3 is built from 15 residues. The V and J ends lost 3 bases and 4 bases, in that order; junction bases with no gene match: 3. CDR1 is MGHDK, CDR2 SYGVNS, per germline. CDR3 residues: CASSDGQGVYNEQFF. The CDR3 DNA reads TGTGCCAGCAGTGACGGACAGGGGGTTTACAATGAGCAGTTCTTC. Using reference TRBV25-1 and TRBJ2-1 for the parts outside the CDR3, the full variable domain is EADIYQTPRYLVIGTGKKITLECSQTMGHDKMYWYQQDPGMELHLIHYSYGVNSTEKGDLSSESTVSRIRTEHFPLTLESARPSHTSQYLCASSDGQGVYNEQFFGPGTRLTVL.

The chain has TRBV7-6 and TRBJ2-5; D gene uncertain. The V end lost 1 base, the J end lost 2 bases, and 5 bases lay between the germline ends. CDR1 is SGHVS and CDR2 is FNYEAQ in the germline V gene. The CDR3 runs to 13 residues. The CDR3 DNA sequence: TGTGCCAGCAGCTTAGACAGACAAGAGACCCAGTACTTC. It encodes CASSLDRQETQYF.

This clone occurred a few times. The gene calls are TRBV19 and TRBJ1-5, with a possible D match to TRBD1 (5 bases). This CDR3 contains 18 residues. The ends were cut back, 3 bases at V and 2 bases at J, with 20 bases in the middle. Per germline, CDR1 LNHDA and CDR2 SQIVND (reference sequence). The CDR3 protein is CASSIRTLGGAGNQPQHF. The CDR3 DNA sequence: TGTGCCAGTAGTATCAGGACTCTGGGAGGGGCTGGCAATCAGCCCCAGCATTTT.

The gene calls are TRBV28 and TRBJ2-7; 11 nucleotides line up with TRBD1. Germline V CDR1 and CDR2: MDHEN, SYDVKM. This CDR3 has 15 amino acids. Losses at the gene ends were 5 bases for V and 4 bases for J; bases not matched to a gene: 7. CDR3 residues: CASSLGQGAWYEQYF. The CDR3 nucleotides read TGTGCCAGCAGTCTAGGACAGGGGGCATGGTACGAGCAGTACTTC. Together with reference TRBV28 and TRBJ2-7, the CDR3 gives the full variable domain: DVKVTQSSRYLVKRTGEKVFLECVQDMDHENMFWYRQDPGLGLRLIYFSYDVKMKEKGDIPEGYSVSREKKERFSLILESASTNQTSMYLCASSLGQGAWYEQYFGPGTRLTVT.

The chain combines TRBV18 with TRBJ1-2; possible D gene TRBD1, 5 bases. CDR1 and CDR2 from the germline V gene are KGHSH and LQKENI. The CDR3 sequence is 13 residues long. Trimming removed 2 bases from V and 6 bases from J, with 10 bases in between. This chain's CDR3 is CASSPGGNDGYTF. The CDR3 DNA reads as TGTGCCAGCTCACCAGGGGGGAACGATGGCTACACCTTC.

J is TRBJ2-3 and V is TRBV7-9, with D perhaps TRBD1 (6 bases). Trimming left V 1 base short and J 3 bases short, with 8 bases between. The length of the CDR3 is 14 residues. Germline-derived CDR1 and CDR2 are SEHNR and FQNEAQ (reference sequence). CDR3 residues: CASSLVQGTDTQYF. The CDR3, as DNA: TGTGCCAGCAGCTTAGTTCAGGGGACAGATACGCAGTATTTT.

CDR3 nucleotide sequence: TGTGCCAGCACGCGTGGGATGAACACTGAAGCTTTCTTT. Protein: CASTRGMNTEAFF. V is TRBV7-9 and J is TRBJ1-1, with D unclear. This CDR3 has 13 residues. Germline values: CDR1 SEHNR, CDR2 FQNEAQ (reference sequence). Trimming stripped 7 bases from V and 0 bases from J, with 9 bases between.

This sequence joins TRBV2 and TRBJ2-5; TRBD2 aligns across 10 bases. The J call may not be correct, given that the DNA end is closer to TRBJ2-7. Germline V gives CDR1 SNHLY, CDR2 FYNNEI. There are 15 residues in the CDR3. CDR3 region: CASSVGLALIYEQYF. CDR3 DNA: TGTGCCAGCAGTGTGGGACTAGCGCTGATCTACGAGCAGTACTTC.

V and J are TRBV9 and TRBJ2-2; 7 positions match TRBD1. The germline V gene encodes CDR1 SGDLS and CDR2 YYNGEE. CDR3 length equals 17 residues. V dropped 4 bases and J dropped 5; count of bases not matched to a gene: 14. CDR3 residues: CASSSRGDRVSTGELFF. The CDR3 bases are TGTGCCAGCAGCTCCAGAGGTGACAGGGTTTCGACCGGGGAGCTGTTTTTT.

This rearrangement joins TRBV13 to TRBJ2-7, with 10 bases matching TRBD2. The CDR3 runs to 15 residues. V shed 5 bases and J 6 bases; nucleotides not matched to a gene: 10. Germline V gene lookup returns CDR1 PRHDT and CDR2 FYEKMQ (reference sequence). CDR3: CASSRGSGGRSEQYF. The CDR3 coding sequence is TGTGCCAGCAGCCGGGGTAGCGGGGGGCGAAGCGAGCAGTACTTC.

This clone has more than one count but fewer than ten. CDR3 DNA sequence: TGTGCCAGCAGCGGGACGCTGTTTTTT. Translating gives CASSGTLFF. The genes are TRBV5-8 and TRBJ1-4; a possible D gene is TRBD1 (5 bases). Between the trimmed V and J ends, which lost 4 bases and 14 bases, there was a span of 6 bases. Germline CDR1 is SGHTS and CDR2 is YDEGEE. The CDR3 contains 9 residues. Full variable domain (remainder filled in from reference TRBV5-8 and TRBJ1-4): EAGVTQSPTHLIKTRGQQATLRCSPISGHTSVYWYQQALGLGLQFLLWYDEGEERNRGNFPPRFSGRQFPNYSSELNVNALELEDSALYLCASSGTLFFGSGTQLSVL.

This clone came up a few times. CDR3 nucleotide sequence: TGTGCCAGCAGCGTACAGGGGGGAGGAAACACCATATATTTT. This translates into CASSVQGGGNTIYF. The V gene is TRBV2, the J gene TRBJ1-3; 8 bases map to TRBD1. Germline V lookup: CDR1 SNHLY, CDR2 FYNNEI. The CDR3 is made up of 14 amino acids. Trimming at V came to 6 bases and at J to 4 bases, leaving 5 bases not matched to a gene.

This chain links TRBV30 with TRBJ2-2; 11 bases agree with TRBD2. With 0 bases clipped from V and 7 bases from J, the junction kept 7 bases outside the gene matches. The CDR3 has 16 residues. CDR1 and CDR2 (germline): GTSNPN, SVGIG (reference sequence). DNA for the CDR3: TGTGCCTGGAGTGTTTCACTAGCGGGGGTGGGCGGGGAGCTGTTTTTT. This encodes CAWSVSLAGVGGELFF.

The chain couples TRBV4-3 to TRBJ1-2; the match to TRBD1 covers 9 bases. V was pared by 5 bases and J by 6 bases, with 10 bases of the junction left unmatched. Per germline, CDR1 LGHNA and CDR2 YSLEER. This CDR3 is 15 amino acids long. The CDR3 DNA reads TGCGCCAGCAGCTCCCGACAGGGGGACATGGATGGCTACACCTTC. Translated, it gives CASSSRQGDMDGYTF.

The chain links TRBV7-3 to TRBJ2-1; 10 positions match TRBD2. The CDR3 extends over 17 amino acids. The V segment lost 4 bases and the J segment 0 bases; nucleotides outside the gene matches: 6. Germline V gives CDR1 SGHTA, CDR2 FQGTGA. The CDR3 here is CASSSWTSGLSYNEQFF. For the CDR3, the DNA is TGTGCCAGCAGCTCGTGGACTAGCGGTCTCTCCTACAATGAGCAGTTCTTC.

This chain links TRBV30 with TRBJ2-2; D possibly matches TRBD1 or TRBD2 (5 bases each). The CDR3 is 13 amino acids. Germline assignment: CDR1 GTSNPN and CDR2 SVGIG (reference sequence). V shed 4 bases and J shed 7 bases, with 13 bases lying between them. As DNA, the CDR3 is TGTGCCTGGATCGAGGGGTACGGCGGGGAGCTGTTTTTT. Translation: CAWIEGYGGELFF.

The V and J genes are TRBV9 and TRBJ1-1, with D possibly TRBD1 on 6 matching bases. In germline, CDR1 is SGDLS, CDR2 YYNGEE. The CDR3 has 13 amino acids. V lost 7 bases and J lost 1, with 11 bases in between. CDR3 bases: TGTGCCAGCGGGGGGGCAGCGAACACTGAAGCTTTCTTT. The encoded protein is CASGGAANTEAFF. Full variable domain (rest looked up from reference TRBV9 and TRBJ1-1): DSGVTQTPKHLITATGQRVTLRCSPRSGDLSVYWYQQSLDQGLQFLIQYYNGEERAKGNILERFSAQQFPDLHSELNLSSLELGDSALYFCASGGAANTEAFFGQGTRLTVV.

This clone was seen once. The gene calls are TRBV30 and TRBJ2-7; the match to TRBD1 covers 7 bases. This CDR3 spans 12 amino acids. Germline CDR1 and CDR2: GTSNPN and SVGIG (reference sequence). Trimming cost V 4 bases and J 5 bases; bases outside gene matches: 5. CDR3 amino acids: CAWTITGDEQYF. The CDR3 DNA reads TGTGCCTGGACCATCACAGGGGACGAGCAGTACTTC.

The chain combines TRBV28 with TRBJ2-5, with 13 bases fitting TRBD2. Germline V gene lookup returns CDR1 MDHEN and CDR2 SYDVKM. The trim removed 3 bases at V and 2 bases at J, leaving 0 bases unmatched. This CDR3 spans 15 amino acids. CDR3 protein: CASSLGLAGQETQYF. The CDR3 region has the DNA TGTGCCAGCAGTTTGGGACTAGCGGGGCAAGAGACCCAGTACTTC.

This chain connects TRBV7-6 to TRBJ2-7; 7 bases match TRBD2. Trimming at V came to 5 bases and at J to 4 bases, leaving 17 bases not matched to a gene. The V gene's germline CDR1 is SGHVS and CDR2 FNYEAQ. The CDR3 totals 17 residues. The CDR3 loop is CASSPESGGRGGYEQYF. CDR3 coding DNA: TGTGCCAGCAGCCCCGAGTCGGGCGGGAGAGGAGGGTACGAGCAGTACTTC.

The chain couples TRBV13 to TRBJ1-2; D unclear. The CDR3 is 14 residues long. Trimming stripped 1 base from V and 4 bases from J, with 10 bases between. Germline-derived CDR1 and CDR2 are PRHDT and FYEKMQ (reference sequence). The CDR3 DNA sequence: TGTGCCAGCAGCTTAGTTGCGGACGTCTATGGCTACACCTTC. Translating it yields CASSLVADVYGYTF.

The V gene is TRBV14, the J gene TRBJ2-5; D might be TRBD1 or TRBD2, each matching 5 bases. V was clipped by 4 bases and J by 1 base, with 10 bases between them. The CDR3 totals 14 residues. Germline loops: CDR1 SGHDN, CDR2 FVKESK. The CDR3 protein is CASSRDRAQETQYF. For the CDR3, the DNA is TGTGCCAGCAGCCGGGACCGTGCCCAAGAGACCCAGTACTTC.

This clone was seen once. The gene calls are TRBV19 and TRBJ1-1; TRBD1 might be the D (6 bases). V was trimmed by 5 bases and J by 5 bases, leaving 15 bases between them. The CDR3 spans 14 residues. The V gene's germline CDR1 is LNHDA and CDR2 SQIVND (reference sequence). The CDR3 region is CASSASQGWTEAFF. The CDR3 region has the DNA TGTGCCAGTAGTGCGTCCCAGGGGTGGACTGAAGCTTTCTTT.

This clone appeared a few times. The chain carries TRBV4-3 and TRBJ1-2, with D tentatively TRBD1 (6 bases). CDR3 length equals 15 residues. Between the trimmed V and J ends, which lost 0 bases and 4 bases, there was a span of 12 bases. CDR1 and CDR2 from the germline V gene are LGHNA and YSLEER. The CDR3 DNA sequence: TGCGCCAGCAGCCAAGACGGGGGAGGGGGCTATGGCTACACCTTC. Amino acids: CASSQDGGGGYGYTF.

The gene calls are TRBV30 and TRBJ2-1; 9 positions agree with TRBD1. This CDR3 region has 15 residues. CDR1 GTSNPN and CDR2 SVGIG come from the germline V gene (reference sequence). Trimming took 1 base from V and 7 from J; bases not matched to a gene: 8. In DNA, the CDR3 is TGTGCCTGGAGTGCTACAGGGGGCGTGAGAAATGAGCAGTTCTTC. Translating gives CAWSATGGVRNEQFF.

This chain links TRBV27 with TRBJ2-3; 12 bases agree with TRBD2. The J segment lost 2 bases and the V segment lost 3 bases, leaving 3 bases of the junction unmatched. The CDR3 spans 16 residues. Germline assignment: CDR1 MNHEY and CDR2 SMNVEV (reference sequence). CDR3 protein: CASSLGLAGLTDTQYF. The DNA of the CDR3 is TGTGCCAGCAGTTTGGGACTAGCGGGCCTCACAGATACGCAGTATTTT.

The genes are TRBV21-1 and TRBJ2-1; the DNA was not used to check the table's D call, TRBD1. TRBV21-1 is shown as a pseudogene. The CDR3 runs to 17 residues. This CDR3 reads CASSKCCYRATYNEQFF. In DNA, the CDR3 is TGTGCCAGCAGCAAATGCTGCTACAGGGCAACCTACAATGAGCAGTTCTTC.

J is TRBJ2-7 and V is TRBV29-1; D could derive from TRBD1 or TRBD2 (6 bases each). Germline CDR1 SQVTM, CDR2 ANQGSEA. Trimming removed 4 bases from V and 3 bases from J, with 13 bases in between. This CDR3 is 13 amino acids long. In DNA, the CDR3 is TGCAGCGTTGGAGGGGGGAGACGCTACGAGCAGTACTTC. This sequence encodes CSVGGGRRYEQYF.

The chain joins TRBV11-3 to TRBJ2-1; 7 bases agree with TRBD2. V trimming: 2 bases; J trimming: 8 bases; junction bases outside the gene matches: 6. The CDR3 consists of 14 residues. The V gene's germline CDR1 is SGHNT and CDR2 YENEEA. The CDR3 here is CASSLYPGRDEQFF. The CDR3 DNA follows: TGTGCCAGCAGCTTATATCCGGGGAGGGATGAGCAGTTCTTC. The entire variable domain, with the rest obtained from reference TRBV11-3 and TRBJ2-1, is as follows: EAGVVQSPRYKIIEKKQPVAFWCNPISGHNTLYWYLQNLGQGPELLIRYENEEAVDDSQLPKDRFSAERLKGVDSTLKIQPAELGDSAVYLCASSLYPGRDEQFFGPGTRLTVL.